This section outlines one TCR beta chain sequence together with its context. Its cognate antigen is unknown. Per-sample PBMC isolation yielded at least 6.5 million cells. This specimen belongs to a study of blood T cells in healthy people across ages. The wider study: In model experiments, template switching was able to capture about one barcoded beta molecule for every two T cells that were present.

The ends lost 10 bases at V and 4 bases at J; junction bases unmatched: 4. The CDR3 totals 12 residues. Germline V lookup: CDR1 MDHEN, CDR2 SYDVKM. With a J-beta primer mix and a sample-barcoded 5' primer, a second PCR ran about 6 to 11 cycles. TCRdb itself ran the 5' RACE reads through MiXCR, one entry per CDR3 protein. This table has 1.5 million to 2 million distinct CDR3 sequences, roughly 28% appearing once. Study conclusions and caveats: Long-lived donors carried more naive CD4+ cells and greater diversity than aged donors. Using unsorted PBMCs precluded a conclusive naive versus antigen-experienced comparison.

The receptor was isolated from a woman in her 30s in good health. The chain is built from TRBV28 and TRBJ1-2, with TRBD1 identical over 9 bases. Sequencing was carried out using blood. CDR3 protein: CATMTGGYGYTF. The DNA for the CDR3 is TGTGCCACCATGACAGGGGGCTATGGCTACACCTTC.